This is a list of T cell receptor beta chains from one sample in a study of T-cell reconstitution after alpha-beta-depleted transplantation in children. From the PCR reads, TCRdb called clonotypes with MiXCR, one entry per CDR3 protein. Counted here are fewer than 120,000 distinct CDR3 sequences, about a tenth occurring once; the ten biggest clones make up around 8.2%. The sample was PBMCs from the stem cell graft donor, taken from the stem cell graft. The receptors derive from a human donor who donated a stem cell graft to a child with acute lymphoblastic leukemia. Both conserved end residues are part of each CDR3. The D gene is left open where the match is weak. Expanded clones get a size class; other rows say once, few or many, or leave the size out.

D	J	V	size	length	DNA	CDR3
-	TRBJ2-6	TRBV7-9	many	17	TGTGCCAGCAGCTTAGGGTCGGGCAGGTCTGGGGCCAACGTCCTGACTTTC	CASSLGSGRSGANVLTF
-	TRBJ1-5	TRBV12-3/TRBV12-4	many	14	TGTGCCAGCACCATCCCGGGGGGACATCAGCCCCAGCATTTT	CASTIPGGHQPQHF
-	TRBJ2-4	TRBV29-1	many	13	TGCAGCGCTAACGGCGGGAATAACGGCATTCAGTACTTC	CSANGGNNGIQYF
TRBD1	TRBJ2-7	TRBV12-3/TRBV12-4	many	16	TGTGCCAGCAGTCCCGTAACCAGGGGGATAGGCTACGAGCAGTACTTC	CASSPVTRGIGYEQYF
-	TRBJ2-7	TRBV25-1	many	10	TGTGCCAGCAGTCGCTACGAGCAGTACTTC	CASSRYEQYF
TRBD2	TRBJ2-3	TRBV30	few	19	TGTGCCTGGAGTGTACTTATTGCGGGACTAGCGGGTCCCACAGATACGCAGTATTTT	CAWSVLIAGLAGPTDTQYF
TRBD2	TRBJ2-3	TRBV7-2	-	18	TGTGCCAGCAGCTTAGCCCGACGGGGGGGGATGGGCACAGATACGCAGTATTTT	CASSLARRGGMGTDTQYF
-	TRBJ2-7	TRBV29-1	many	11	TGCAGCGTTGGGGTCTCCTACGAGCAGTACTTC	CSVGVSYEQYF
TRBD1	TRBJ2-7	TRBV27	many	15	TGTGCCAGCAGCTTCCGGGACAGGGGGAGTTACGAGCAGTACTTC	CASSFRDRGSYEQYF
-	TRBJ1-1	TRBV7-9	-	15	TGTGCCAGCAGCTTACAGGGTGGGGTTGGCACTGAAGCTTTCTTT	CASSLQGGVGTEAFF
-	TRBJ2-3	TRBV6-5	many	15	TGTGCCAGCAGTTTTAGCGGCCGCCCGAGGGATACGCAGTATTTT	CASSFSGRPRDTQYF
TRBD1	TRBJ2-3	TRBV4-3	many	15	TGCGCCAGCAGCCAGGGACAGGGTGTGGCAGATACGCAGTATTTT	CASSQGQGVADTQYF
TRBD1	TRBJ2-7	TRBV10-3	many	14	TGTGCCATCAGCCCCGGACAGGGGGTCCACGAGCAGTACTTC	CAISPGQGVHEQYF
-	TRBJ2-3	TRBV12-3/TRBV12-4	many	16	TGTGCCAGCAGTTTTTCGGGGCTAAGGGGCACAGATACGCAGTATTTT	CASSFSGLRGTDTQYF
TRBD1	TRBJ2-1	TRBV5-5	many	15	TGTGCCAGCAGCTATGGGACAGGGCGCTACAATGAGCAGTTCTTC	CASSYGTGRYNEQFF
TRBD1	TRBJ1-1	TRBV6-5	many	15	TGTGCCAGCAGTCGCCGGGACAGATCGAACACTGAAGCTTTCTTT	CASSRRDRSNTEAFF
TRBD2	TRBJ2-1	TRBV14	many	16	TGTGCCAGCAGCCTTCCGGGACTAGCGGGATACAATGAGCAGTTCTTC	CASSLPGLAGYNEQFF
-	TRBJ1-1	TRBV7-6	many	14	TGTGCCAGCAGCGGGGACGGGACGGGCACTGAAGCTTTCTTT	CASSGDGTGTEAFF
-	TRBJ1-4	TRBV5-5	many	16	TGTGCCAGCAGCTACCAGACGGGGCGAACTAATGAAAAACTGTTTTTT	CASSYQTGRTNEKLFF
TRBD1	TRBJ2-7	TRBV2	many	15	TGTGCCAGCAGTTTTCTCCGGGACAGTTCCTACGAGCAGTACTTC	CASSFLRDSSYEQYF
-	TRBJ1-1	TRBV7-9	many	15	TGTGCCAGCAGCTTATCTCCTTTGGCGAACACTGAAGCTTTCTTT	CASSLSPLANTEAFF
-	TRBJ1-1	TRBV3-1	many	13	TGTGCCAGCAGCCAAGGGGGGGCCACTGAAGCTTTCTTT	CASSQGGATEAFF
-	TRBJ1-2	TRBV25-1	many	16	TGTGCCAGCAGTGAATGGGAGGAGACAACTAACTATGGCTACACCTTC	CASSEWEETTNYGYTF
TRBD2	TRBJ2-4	TRBV5-4	-	16	TGTGCCAGCAGCTTGGAACTAGCGGCCGGCAAAAACATTCAGTACTTC	CASSLELAAGKNIQYF
-	TRBJ2-5	TRBV18	many	14	TGTGCCAGCTCAACGGTCGGGGTACAAGAGACCCAGTACTTC	CASSTVGVQETQYF
TRBD2	TRBJ2-5	TRBV12-3/TRBV12-4	many	20	TGTGCCAGCAGTTTCGTAAATTTGGCGTTTGGTCTAGCGGAACAAGAGACCCAGTACTTC	CASSFVNLAFGLAEQETQYF
-	TRBJ2-2	TRBV12-3/TRBV12-4	many	12	TGTGCCAGCAGTCTTTTCACCGGGGAGCTGTTTTTT	CASSLFTGELFF
TRBD2	TRBJ2-1	TRBV7-9	-	16	TGTGCCAGCAGCACTTATGGCGGGGGACCCTACAATGAGCAGTTCTTC	CASSTYGGGPYNEQFF
TRBD1	TRBJ1-5	TRBV12-3/TRBV12-4	many	16	TGTGCCAGCAGTTTTGGGACAGGTTATAGCAATCAGCCCCAGCATTTT	CASSFGTGYSNQPQHF
-	TRBJ1-5	TRBV20-1	many	16	TGCAGTGCTAGAACGCCCTCGGGAGCACAGGCGGGGCCCCAGCATTTT	CSARTPSGAQAGPQHF
-	TRBJ1-5	TRBV20-1	many	12	TGCAGTGCTTGGACGGCTAATCAGCCCCAGCATTTT	CSAWTANQPQHF
TRBD2	TRBJ2-5	TRBV20-1	many	14	TGCAGTGCTGACAGGACTAGCGGGGGAGAGACCCAGTACTTC	CSADRTSGGETQYF
-	TRBJ1-4	TRBV12-3/TRBV12-4	many	16	TGTGCCAGCAGTTTAGACCCGGGGGCGGCTAATGAAAAACTGTTTTTT	CASSLDPGAANEKLFF
TRBD1	TRBJ2-7	TRBV7-2	many	13	TGTGCCACCCGCAGGGGGCCTTCGGGGGAGCAGTACTTC	CATRRGPSGEQYF
TRBD1	TRBJ1-2	TRBV29-1	many	13	TGCAGCGTGCCGGCAGGGGGCGCACGTGGCTACACCTTC	CSVPAGGARGYTF
-	TRBJ2-5	TRBV7-9	many	15	TGTGCCAGCAGCTTAGATGCGGGTTGGATGGAGACCCAGTACTTC	CASSLDAGWMETQYF
TRBD2	TRBJ2-7	TRBV7-2	few	17	TGTGCCAGCAGCAGCCGGGACAGACTAGCGGGAGGCGCCGAGCAGTACTTC	CASSSRDRLAGGAEQYF
-	TRBJ1-4	TRBV15	many	14	TGTGCCACTCTGCCGGGGGGAGCAGGGGAAAAACTGTTTTTT	CATLPGGAGEKLFF
-	TRBJ2-1	TRBV6-2/TRBV6-3	-	17	TGTGCCAGCAGCTCCCTCGGGGAGGCAAGCTCCTACAATGAGCAGTTCTTC	CASSSLGEASSYNEQFF
-	TRBJ2-6	TRBV6-5	many	18	TGTGCCAGCAGTTCTCGAGACAGGGGAGGGTTCGGGGCCAACGTCCTGACTTTC	CASSSRDRGGFGANVLTF
-	TRBJ1-6	TRBV2	many	12	TGTGCGTCGGGGGTATCGAATTCACCCCTCCACTTT	CASGVSNSPLHF
-	TRBJ2-3	TRBV12-3/TRBV12-4	-	15	TGTGCCAGCAGCGGGATTGGGGAGGGCACAGATACGCAGTATTTT	CASSGIGEGTDTQYF
-	TRBJ1-5	TRBV6-5	many	13	TGTGCCAGCAGTTACGAGTCCAATCAGCCCCAGCATTTT	CASSYESNQPQHF
TRBD2	TRBJ2-1	TRBV6-5	many	18	TGTGCCAGCAGTTACTCTTTACTTAGCGGGAAAACCTACAATGAGCAGTTCTTC	CASSYSLLSGKTYNEQFF
TRBD2	TRBJ2-5	TRBV3-1	many	16	TGTGCCAGCGCTATTAATAGCGGGGGGGCAAAAGAGACCCAGTACTTC	CASAINSGGAKETQYF
TRBD1	TRBJ2-1	TRBV12-3/TRBV12-4	many	15	TGTGCCAGCAGTTTATCCTCCGGGACAGGGGGCGCATGGGTCTTC	CASSLSSGTGGAWVF
-	TRBJ1-1	TRBV29-1	many	16	TGCAGCGTCGCCGACAGTAGAGATTCCCCTCCCAATGAAGCTTTCTTT	CSVADSRDSPPNEAFF
-	TRBJ2-6	TRBV9	many	14	TGTGCCAGCAGCGGACCTCTCGGGGCCAACGTCCTGACTTTC	CASSGPLGANVLTF
TRBD1	TRBJ1-1	TRBV20-1	many	13	TGCAGTGCTAGCCAGGGGGCGAAGACTGAAGCTTTCTTT	CSASQGAKTEAFF
-	TRBJ1-5	TRBV18	many	14	TGTGCCAGCTCACATTCGGGATCTAATCCGACCCAGCATTTT	CASSHSGSNPTQHF
TRBD1	TRBJ1-1	TRBV18	few	12	TGTGCCAGCTCGGAACTCAGGGGGCAGGCTTTCTTT	CASSELRGQAFF
-	TRBJ1-4	TRBV5-8	many	16	TGTGCCAGCAGCTTGGTGTTAGGACGGAGTGGAGAAAAACTGTTTTTT	CASSLVLGRSGEKLFF
-	TRBJ1-5	TRBV5-6	many	15	TGTGCCAGCAGCGGAAGGGACACCTCAGTTCAGCCCCAGCATTTT	CASSGRDTSVQPQHF
TRBD1	TRBJ1-1	TRBV27	many	13	TGTGCCAGCAGCAGGGGGGTTCTCACTGAAGCTTTCTTT	CASSRGVLTEAFF
-	TRBJ2-7	TRBV12-3/TRBV12-4	many	12	TGTGCCAGCAGTTTGCGCGGGGTCGAGCAGTACTTC	CASSLRGVEQYF
TRBD1	TRBJ1-1	TRBV19	many	13	TGTGCCAGTAGTGGGACAGGGATGACTGAAGCTTTCTTT	CASSGTGMTEAFF
TRBD2	TRBJ2-1	TRBV18	many	16	TGTGCCAGCTCACCGTCCCTAGCGGGCTCCTACAATGAGCAGTTCTTC	CASSPSLAGSYNEQFF
TRBD1	TRBJ2-7	TRBV7-6	many	16	TGTGCCAGCAGCTCGCAGATAGGGACAGCTTCCTACGAGCAGTACTTC	CASSSQIGTASYEQYF
TRBD1	TRBJ1-2	TRBV6-1	many	17	TGTGCCAGCAGTGAATCTCGCACAGGGGGGCCCAACTATGGCTACACCTTC	CASSESRTGGPNYGYTF
-	TRBJ1-6	TRBV20-1	many	14	TGCAGTGCTAGAGATTACGGGGGGAATTCACCCCTCCACTTT	CSARDYGGNSPLHF